This T cell receptor (beta chain) was sequenced during a study of T-cell memory formation after mild COVID-19. Study-level information: TCR clusters were mostly donor specific.

Regarding this clonotype: What it binds is unknown.

Study conclusions and caveats: Memory sampled before infection contained some responding clones, suggesting cross-reactive memory joined.

The CDR3 has 17 amino acids. V was clipped by 6 bases and J by 0 bases, with 17 bases between them. The germline gives CDR1 MNHEY, CDR2 SMNVEV (reference sequence). One entry per CDR3 protein results from TCRdb running MiXCR on the 5' RACE reads. In the table there are around 370,000 distinct CDR3 sequences, around 21% of which are singletons. The sample consisted of PBMCs or a T cell subset sorted from them (not recorded which). The source is an adult woman who had mild COVID-19 (a few samples of this study predate the infection). Cell type and time point are not known. V is TRBV27 and J is TRBJ1-4, with unresolved D. CDR3 sequence: CASSHRALSATNEKLFF. As DNA, the CDR3 is TGTGCCAGCAGCCACCGTGCCCTCAGTGCAACTAATGAAAAACTGTTTTTT.